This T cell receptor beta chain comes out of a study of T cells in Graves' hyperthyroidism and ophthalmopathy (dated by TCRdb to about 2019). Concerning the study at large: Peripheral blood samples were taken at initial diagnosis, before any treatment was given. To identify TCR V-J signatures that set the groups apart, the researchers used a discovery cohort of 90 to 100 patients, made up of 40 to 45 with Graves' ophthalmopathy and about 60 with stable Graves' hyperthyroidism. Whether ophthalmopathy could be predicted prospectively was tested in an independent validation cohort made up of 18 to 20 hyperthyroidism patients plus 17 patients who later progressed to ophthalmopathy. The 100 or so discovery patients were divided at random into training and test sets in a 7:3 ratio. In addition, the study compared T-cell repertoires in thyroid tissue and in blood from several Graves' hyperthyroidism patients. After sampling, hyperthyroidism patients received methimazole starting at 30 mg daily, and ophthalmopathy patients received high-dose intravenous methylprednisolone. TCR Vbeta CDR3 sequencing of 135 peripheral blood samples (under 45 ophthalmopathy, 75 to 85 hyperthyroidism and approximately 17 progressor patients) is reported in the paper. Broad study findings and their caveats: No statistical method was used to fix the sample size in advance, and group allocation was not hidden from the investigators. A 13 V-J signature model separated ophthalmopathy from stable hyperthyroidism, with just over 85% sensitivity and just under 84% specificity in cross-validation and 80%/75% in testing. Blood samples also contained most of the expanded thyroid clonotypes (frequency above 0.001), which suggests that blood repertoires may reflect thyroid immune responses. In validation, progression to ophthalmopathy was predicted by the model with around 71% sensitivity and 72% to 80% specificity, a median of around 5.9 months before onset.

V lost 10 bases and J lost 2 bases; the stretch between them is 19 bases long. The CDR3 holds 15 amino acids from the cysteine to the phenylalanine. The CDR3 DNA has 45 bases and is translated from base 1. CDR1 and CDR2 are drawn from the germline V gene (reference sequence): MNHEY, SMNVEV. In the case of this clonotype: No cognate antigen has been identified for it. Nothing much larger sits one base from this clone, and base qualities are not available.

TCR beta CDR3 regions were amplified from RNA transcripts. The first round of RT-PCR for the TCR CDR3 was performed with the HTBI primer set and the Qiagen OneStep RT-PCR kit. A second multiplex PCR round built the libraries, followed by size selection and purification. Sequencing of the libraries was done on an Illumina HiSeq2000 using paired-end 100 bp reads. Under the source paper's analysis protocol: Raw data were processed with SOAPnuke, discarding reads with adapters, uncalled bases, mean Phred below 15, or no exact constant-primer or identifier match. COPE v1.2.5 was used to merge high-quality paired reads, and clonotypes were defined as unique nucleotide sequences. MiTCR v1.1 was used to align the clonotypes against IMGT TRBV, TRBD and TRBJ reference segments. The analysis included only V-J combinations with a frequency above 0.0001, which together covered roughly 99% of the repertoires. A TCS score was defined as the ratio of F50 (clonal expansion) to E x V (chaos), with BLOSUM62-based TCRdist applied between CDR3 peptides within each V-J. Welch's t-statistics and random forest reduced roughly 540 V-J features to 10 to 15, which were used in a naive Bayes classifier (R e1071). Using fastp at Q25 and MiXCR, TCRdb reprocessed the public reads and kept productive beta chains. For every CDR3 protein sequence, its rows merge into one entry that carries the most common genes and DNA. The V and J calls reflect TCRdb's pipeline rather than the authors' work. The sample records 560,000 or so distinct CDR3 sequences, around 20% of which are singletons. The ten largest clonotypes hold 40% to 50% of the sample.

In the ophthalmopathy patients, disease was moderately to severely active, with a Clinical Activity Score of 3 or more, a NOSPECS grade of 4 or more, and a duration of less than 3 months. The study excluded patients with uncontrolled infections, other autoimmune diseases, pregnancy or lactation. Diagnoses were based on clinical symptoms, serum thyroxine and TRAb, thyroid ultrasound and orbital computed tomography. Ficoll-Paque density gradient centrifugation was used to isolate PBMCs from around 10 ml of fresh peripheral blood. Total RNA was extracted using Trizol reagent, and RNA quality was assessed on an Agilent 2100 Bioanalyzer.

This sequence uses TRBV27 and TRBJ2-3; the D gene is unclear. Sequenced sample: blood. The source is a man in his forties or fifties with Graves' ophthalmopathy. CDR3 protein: CATCSSPSLTDTQYF. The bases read TGTGCCACCTGCTCTTCGCCGTCTCTCACAGATACGCAGTATTTT.